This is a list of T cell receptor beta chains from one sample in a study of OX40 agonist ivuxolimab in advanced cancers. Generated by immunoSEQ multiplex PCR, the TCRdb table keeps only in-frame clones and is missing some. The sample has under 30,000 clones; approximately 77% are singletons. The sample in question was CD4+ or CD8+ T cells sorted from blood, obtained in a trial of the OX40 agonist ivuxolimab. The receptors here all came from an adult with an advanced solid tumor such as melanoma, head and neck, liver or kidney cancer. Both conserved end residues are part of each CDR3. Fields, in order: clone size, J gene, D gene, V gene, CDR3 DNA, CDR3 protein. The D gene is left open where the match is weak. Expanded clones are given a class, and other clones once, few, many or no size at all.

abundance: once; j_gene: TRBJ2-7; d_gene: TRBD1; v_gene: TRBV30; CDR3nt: TGTGCCTTTACACAGGGGGCGCTGAACGAGCAGTACTTC; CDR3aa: CAFTQGALNEQYF
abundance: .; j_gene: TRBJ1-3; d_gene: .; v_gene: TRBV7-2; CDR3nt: TGTGCCAGCGGCCCCCAGGGCGCTTTAGTAGGGAACACCATATATTTT; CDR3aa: CASGPQGALVGNTIYF
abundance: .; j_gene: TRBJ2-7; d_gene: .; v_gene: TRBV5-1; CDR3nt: TGCGCCAGCAGCTTGGCAACGGGGTTTGCCGAGCAGTACTTC; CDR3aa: CASSLATGFAEQYF
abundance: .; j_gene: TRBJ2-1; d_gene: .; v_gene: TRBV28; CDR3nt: TGTGCCAGCAGATTACCGGGACAAGACAATGAGCAGTTCTTC; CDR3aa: CASRLPGQDNEQFF
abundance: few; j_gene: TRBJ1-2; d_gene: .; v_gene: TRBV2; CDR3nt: TGTGCCAGCAGTGAAGAGTCCGGACGCTACACCTTC; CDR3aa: CASSEESGRYTF
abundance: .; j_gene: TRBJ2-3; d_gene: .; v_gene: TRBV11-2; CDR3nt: TGTGCCAGCAGCTTAACTCGGCGAGATACGCAGTATTTT; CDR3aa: CASSLTRRDTQYF
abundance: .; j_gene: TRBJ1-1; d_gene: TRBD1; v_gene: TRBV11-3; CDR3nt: TGTGCCAGCAGCCGACAGGGTACTGAAGCTTTCTTT; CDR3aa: CASSRQGTEAFF
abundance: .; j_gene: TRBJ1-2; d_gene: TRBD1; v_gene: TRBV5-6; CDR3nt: TGTGCCAGCAGCTTGGTGGACAGGGTCTATGGCTACACCTTC; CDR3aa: CASSLVDRVYGYTF
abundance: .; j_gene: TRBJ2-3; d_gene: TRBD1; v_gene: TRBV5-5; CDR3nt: TGTGCCAGCAGCTCCGGGACAGCCACAGATACGCAGTATTTT; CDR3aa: CASSSGTATDTQYF
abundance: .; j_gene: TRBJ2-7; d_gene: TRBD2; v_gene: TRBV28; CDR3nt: TGTGCCAGCAGTACCGGGACTAGCGGCTCCTACGAGCAGTACTTC; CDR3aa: CASSTGTSGSYEQYF